The source of this TCR beta chain is a study of cytomegalovirus exposure and HLA in healthy donors. Points from the study as a whole: A missense variant in DCLRE1C was later tied to TCR beta V- and J-gene trimming. Accurate prediction of most subjects' HLA-A and HLA-B alleles from TCR beta sequences was reported.

The PCR ran on 60 Vbeta and 13 Jbeta primers. The repertoire was sequenced with immunoSEQ multiplex PCR; TCRdb's copy has only in-frame clones and lacks some. Among 150,000 to 200,000 clones listed, about 10% were seen once. CDR1 is SGDLS and CDR2 is YYNGEE in the germline V gene. This CDR3 contains 14 residues. Deletions cut 3 bases from V and 8 bases from J, with 17 bases between. As to this clone: Its specificity is unknown.

Material for sequencing was PBMCs. The origin of this receptor is a woman in her twenties or thirties in good health and CMV-seropositive. This rearrangement joins TRBV9 to TRBJ1-2, with a possible D match to TRBD1 (5 bases). This chain's CDR3 is CASSASGPRTGYTF. The CDR3 DNA is TGTGCCAGCAGCGCCTCCGGCCCAAGGACAGGCTACACCTTC.